This TCR beta chain was observed in a study of blood T cell repertoires in COVID-19 (dated by TCRdb to between 2020 and 2021). Notes on the research overall: Collaborator samples came from the United States, Italy and Spain and covered acute and convalescent phases of COVID-19. The repertoires were released in a freely available public database meant as a resource for research on the immune response to SARS-CoV-2. Deeply sampled blood TCRbeta repertoires from subjects exposed to, actively infected with, or recovered from COVID-19 were included in the dataset. The material from the prospective study consisted of cDNA or gDNA derived from T cells, B-cell-depleted T cells, or PBMCs. The samples were drawn from the first 160 participants of the ongoing ImmuneRACE study and from over 950 subjects provided by 6 global collaborators. Where available, HLA class I and class II types were taken from metadata supplied by the sample provider and were not determined by assay-based typing. Sample metadata almost always included a de-identified subject ID, COVID-19 status, age in years and sex. The full study reports these points: How much clinical and demographic metadata was included differed by source and by participant, and the metadata was provided uncurated.

TCRbeta CDR3 regions were amplified from genomic DNA by means of the immunoSEQ Assay, a bias-controlled multiplex PCR. On the authors' methods: Within the assay, amplification of reference gene primers was used to estimate how many nucleated cells each sample contained. To quantify the absolute abundance of each unique TCRbeta CDR3 rearrangement, sequence reads were collapsed and filtered. For each sample, productive Simpson clonality was calculated as the square root of Simpson's diversity index across productive rearrangements. TCRdb mirrors the immuneACCESS table, restricted to in-frame sequences. Some clones are absent from its copies; in checked studies, under half trace to an unresolved V gene, and the reason for the others is unknown. The V and J calls and clone size were taken over from that table, and D and trimming were inferred from the DNA. Present in this sample are roughly 84,000 clones, 60% to 80% of which were seen just once. Of the sample, around 4% falls within the top ten clones.

This clone was seen once. No cognate antigen has been identified for it. No much larger clonotype is one base removed from it; base qualities were not supplied. After removal of 5 bases from V and 4 bases from J, the junction retains 5 bases not matched to a gene. Inclusive of the bounding cysteine and phenylalanine, the CDR3 is 14 residues long. Of all the DNA, just the CDR3 is kept, 42 bases in frame from base 1. CDR1 and CDR2, looked up from the germline V gene (reference sequence), are LNHDA and SQIVND. Whole blood was collected in K2EDTA tubes by collaborating institutions according to the institutions' own protocols. For TCRbeta analysis, collaborators shipped samples as frozen whole blood, isolated PBMCs, or DNA extracted from either of those sample types.

Rearrangement joined TRBV19 to TRBJ1-3, with 7 middle bases fitting TRBD1. Material: peripheral blood. The receptor was isolated from a woman in her forties or fifties with acute or convalescent COVID-19. The CDR3 amino acid sequence is: CASSLWTGGNTIYF. In nucleotide form, the sequence is TGTGCCAGTAGTCTTTGGACAGGAGGAAACACCATATATTTT.